This T cell receptor beta chain was observed in a study of shared clonotypes between healthy human individuals. Study-wide points: Clonotype sharing levels among donors were expected to vary with sequencing depth. Clonotypes not shared had lower generation probabilities than those common to all four donors. Only a few donors were included, so the genetic and exposure-history diversity represented was limited.

The germline V gene encodes CDR1 SGHRS and CDR2 YFSETQ. CDR3 length equals 15 residues. The germline V and J ends were trimmed by 4 bases and 4 bases, with 15 bases remaining between them. CD45RA-negative memory and CD45RA+ naive subsets were split from the CD4+ cells. A note on this clone: Its antigen is still unknown.

Sequenced by immunoSEQ multiplex PCR; TCRdb stores in-frame clones only, minus some. This repertoire shows roughly 2.5 million clones, about 92% found once; its top ten account for around 0.14%. This clonotype originated in a man younger than 35 in good health. The material sequenced was naive CD4+ T cells sorted from blood. The subset: CD45RA+ positively selected. This chain connects TRBV5-1 to TRBJ2-1; D might be TRBD2 (5 bases). CDR3 amino acids: CASSPGGQKYNEQFF. CDR3 in DNA: TGCGCCAGCAGCCCAGGAGGCCAGAAATACAATGAGCAGTTCTTC.